This TCR beta chain emerged from a study of shared clonotypes between healthy human individuals. General study points: Some naive CD4 clonotypes, roughly 4.7%, turned up in common across a few donors.

The V gene's germline CDR1 is SNHLY and CDR2 FYNNEI. V gave up 8 bases and J gave up 11 bases, with 22 bases separating them. The length of the CDR3 is 14 residues. In regard to this clone: The antigen remains unidentified.

Sequenced by immunoSEQ multiplex PCR; TCRdb stores in-frame clones only, minus some. The table records 1,500,000 or so clones, approximately 96% of them present only once. The source material was naive CD4+ T cells sorted from blood. Subset: CD45RA+ positively selected. The V gene is TRBV2, the J gene TRBJ1-5; D uncertain. The receptor was derived from a man aged 25 to 40 in good health. CDR3 in amino acids: CASSSSGGLWAQHF. Written as DNA, the CDR3 is TGTGCCAGCTCCTCCTCGGGAGGTTTATGGGCCCAGCATTTT.